This entry is about one TCR beta chain. Its antigen is undetermined. The sample comes from a study of cytomegalovirus exposure and HLA in healthy donors. Points from the study as a whole: According to an earlier analysis, most TCR beta V segments yielded productive rearrangements about 90% or about 30% of the time.

PCR employed 60 Vbeta and 13 Jbeta primers. Some clones are missing from TCRdb's copy, which holds only in-frame ones; the method was immunoSEQ multiplex PCR. The sample lists over 150,000 clones; 80% were seen once. V trimming: 6 bases; J trimming: 3 bases; junction bases outside the gene matches: 9. The CDR3 length is 15 residues. Germline-derived CDR1 and CDR2 are LNHDA and SQIVND (reference sequence). This sequence was found in a boy between 10 and 17 years old in good health and CMV-seronegative. The sequencing sample was made of PBMCs. The genes are TRBV19 and TRBJ2-3, with 7 bases identical to TRBD1. CDR3 in DNA: TGTGCCAGTAGGGGAACCGGACAGGCTACAGATACGCAGTATTTT. As protein: CASRGTGQATDTQYF.